A single T cell receptor (beta chain) is shown here with its context. The source of the sample is a study of blood T cell repertoires in COVID-19. Study summary: COVID-19 samples from acute and convalescent phases originated in the United States, Italy and Spain. Sources were T cells, B-cell-depleted T cells, or PBMCs; the material itself was cDNA or gDNA.

Per the authors' pipeline: Amplification of reference gene primers provided the estimated nucleated cell counts. Sequenced by immunoSEQ multiplex PCR; TCRdb stores in-frame clones only, minus some. The V and J calls and clone size are taken from that table; D and trimming were inferred from the DNA. Of about 310,000 clones listed, around nine tenths are singletons. The CDR3 is made up of 15 amino acids. From germline, CDR1 is MNHEY and CDR2 SVGAGI. The V gene lost 6 bases and the J gene lost 3 bases, with 17 bases spanning the gap. The clonotype was recovered from a man aged 45 to 65 with active or convalescent COVID-19. The sequenced sample was peripheral blood. The chain recombines TRBV6-5 with TRBJ1-2, with D tentatively TRBD1 (5 bases). CDR3 DNA: TGTGCCAGCAGCCGACTGGTGGGGGGTGACTATGGCTACACCTTC. It yields the protein CASSRLVGGDYGYTF.